The text below deals with one T cell receptor beta chain. The same CDR3 is also encoded by other DNA sequences in this sample. The sample comes from a study of blood T cell repertoires in COVID-19. About the research overall: Acute and convalescent COVID-19 samples came from the United States, Italy and Spain.

Sequencing used immunoSEQ multiplex PCR; TCRdb keeps in-frame clones, though not all of them. The sample yields 220,000 or so clones, roughly four fifths seen once. The germline V gene encodes CDR1 MNHEY and CDR2 SMNVEV (reference sequence). V gave up 6 bases and J gave up 0 bases, with 18 bases separating them. The CDR3 covers 17 residues. V is TRBV27 and J is TRBJ2-1; D ambiguous. The source is a woman aged 25-40 years who had recovered from COVID-19. Sequencing was performed on peripheral blood. The CDR3 sequence: CASSPGLGESSYNEQFF. The CDR3 nucleotides read TGTGCCAGCAGCCCCGGTCTAGGTGAGAGCTCCTACAATGAGCAGTTCTTC.